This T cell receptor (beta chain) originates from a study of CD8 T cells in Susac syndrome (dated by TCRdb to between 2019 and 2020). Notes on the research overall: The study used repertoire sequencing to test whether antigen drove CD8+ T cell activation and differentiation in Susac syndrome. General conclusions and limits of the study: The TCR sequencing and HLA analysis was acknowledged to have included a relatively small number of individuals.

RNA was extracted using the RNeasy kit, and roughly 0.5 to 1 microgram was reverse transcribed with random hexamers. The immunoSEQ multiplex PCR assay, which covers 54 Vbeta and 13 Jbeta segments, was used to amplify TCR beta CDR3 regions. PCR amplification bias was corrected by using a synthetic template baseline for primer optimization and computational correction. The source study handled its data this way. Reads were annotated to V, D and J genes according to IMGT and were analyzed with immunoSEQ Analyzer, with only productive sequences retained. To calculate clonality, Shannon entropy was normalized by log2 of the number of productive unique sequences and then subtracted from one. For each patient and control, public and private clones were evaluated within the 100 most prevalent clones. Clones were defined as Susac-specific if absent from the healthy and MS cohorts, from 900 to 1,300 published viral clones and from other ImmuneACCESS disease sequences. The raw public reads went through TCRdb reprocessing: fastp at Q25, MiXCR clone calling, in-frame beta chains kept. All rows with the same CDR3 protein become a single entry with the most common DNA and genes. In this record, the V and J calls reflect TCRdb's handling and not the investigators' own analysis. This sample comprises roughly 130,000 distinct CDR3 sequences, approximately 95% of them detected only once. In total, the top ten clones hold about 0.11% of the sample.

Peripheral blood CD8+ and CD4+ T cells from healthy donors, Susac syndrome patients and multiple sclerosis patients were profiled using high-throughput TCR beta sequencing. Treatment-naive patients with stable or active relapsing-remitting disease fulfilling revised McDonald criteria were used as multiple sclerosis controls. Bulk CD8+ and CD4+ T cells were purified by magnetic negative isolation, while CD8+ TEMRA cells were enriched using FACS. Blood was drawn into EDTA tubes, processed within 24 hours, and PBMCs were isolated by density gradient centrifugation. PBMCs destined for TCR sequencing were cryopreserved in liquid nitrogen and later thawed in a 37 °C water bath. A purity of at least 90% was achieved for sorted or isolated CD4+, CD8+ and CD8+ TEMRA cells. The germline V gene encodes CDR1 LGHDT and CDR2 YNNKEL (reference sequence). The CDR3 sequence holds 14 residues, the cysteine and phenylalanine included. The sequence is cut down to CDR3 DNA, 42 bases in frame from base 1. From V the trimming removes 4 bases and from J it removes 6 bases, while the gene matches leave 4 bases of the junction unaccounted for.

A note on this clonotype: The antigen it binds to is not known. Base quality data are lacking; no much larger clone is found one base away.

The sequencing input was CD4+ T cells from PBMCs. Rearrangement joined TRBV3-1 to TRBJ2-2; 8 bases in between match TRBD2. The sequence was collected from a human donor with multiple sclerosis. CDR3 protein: CASSPQTSAGELFF. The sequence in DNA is TGTGCCAGCAGCCCCCAGACTAGCGCCGGGGAGCTGTTTTTT. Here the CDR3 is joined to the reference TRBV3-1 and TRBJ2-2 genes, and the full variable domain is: DTAVSQTPKYLVTQMGNDKSIKCEQNLGHDTMYWYKQDSKKFLKIMFSYNNKELIINETVPNRFSPKSPDKAHLNLHINSLELGDSAVYFCASSPQTSAGELFFGEGSRLTVL.